These 31 T cell receptor beta chains originate from one sample sequenced in a study of cytomegalovirus exposure and HLA in healthy donors. The PCR made use of 60 Vbeta and 13 Jbeta primers. The table came from immunoSEQ multiplex PCR; TCRdb's copy has only in-frame clones and leaves some out. The profile shows 100,000 or so clones, roughly 15% of them singletons. Sequencing was done on a sample of PBMCs. The receptors derive from a female donor in good health and CMV-seronegative.

Only a few counts were recorded for this clone. The V call is TRBV5-6, the J call TRBJ1-1; no definite D call. V was shortened by 1 base and J by 4 bases, with 14 bases between the two germline ends. Per germline, CDR1 SGHDT and CDR2 YYEEEE. The CDR3 sequence is 15 residues long. CDR3 sequence: CASSLFSGVSTEAFF. DNA of the CDR3: TGTGCCAGCAGCTTGTTCTCTGGAGTCAGCACTGAAGCTTTCTTT.

V is TRBV30 and J is TRBJ1-1, with D tentatively TRBD1 (5 bases). Trimming cost V 2 bases and J 4 bases, with 11 bases left between them. The germline gives CDR1 GTSNPN, CDR2 SVGIG (reference sequence). The CDR3 length is 13 residues. CDR3 protein: CAWSPPGFTEAFF. CDR3 in DNA: TGTGCCTGGAGTCCTCCAGGGTTCACTGAAGCTTTCTTT.

This sequence joins TRBV4-3 and TRBJ2-7, with a tentative D call TRBD1 (6 bases). V lost 0 bases and J lost 2, with 17 bases in between. This CDR3 has 17 residues. CDR1 and CDR2 from the germline V gene are LGHNA and YSLEER. This chain's CDR3 is CASSQDASEDSPYEQYF. CDR3 DNA sequence: TGCGCCAGCAGCCAAGATGCCTCCGAGGACAGCCCCTACGAGCAGTACTTC.

This clone was counted a few times. The V gene is TRBV6-4, the J gene TRBJ1-1; 11 bases match TRBD1. V lost 6 bases, J lost 5 bases, and 11 bases stayed unmatched. In germline, CDR1 is MRHNA, CDR2 SNTAGT. This CDR3 region has 16 residues. The CDR3 region is CASSPGQGAFGTEAFF. The CDR3 nucleotides read TGTGCCAGCAGCCCCGGACAGGGGGCTTTTGGGACTGAAGCTTTCTTT.

The genes are TRBV6-5 and TRBJ2-7, with TRBD2 as a possible D gene (7 bases). The V gene lost 6 bases and the J gene lost 2 bases, with 17 bases spanning the gap. The CDR3 has 15 residues. Germline CDR1 MNHEY, CDR2 SVGAGI. The chain's CDR3 is CASRESPGGTYEQYF. The CDR3 nucleotides read TGTGCCAGCAGGGAAAGTCCGGGGGGCACCTACGAGCAGTACTTC.

The chain couples TRBV30 to TRBJ2-7, with TRBD1 matching over 11 bases. Germline loops: CDR1 GTSNPN, CDR2 SVGIG (reference sequence). The CDR3 length is 13 residues. V lost 5 bases, J lost 4 bases, and 4 bases stayed unmatched. The DNA of the CDR3 is TGTGCCTGGGGAGGGGACAGGGGGTACGAGCAGTACTTC. Its protein product is CAWGGDRGYEQYF.

This clone was picked up a small number of times. This chain links TRBV30 with TRBJ2-5; D gene unclear. Per germline, CDR1 GTSNPN and CDR2 SVGIG (reference sequence). Deletions cut 0 bases from V and 9 bases from J, with 11 bases between. This CDR3 region has 12 residues. CDR3 nucleotide sequence: TGTGCCTGGAGTGTATTCCGGTTAGCCCAGTACTTC. It translates to CAWSVFRLAQYF.

This clone was seen a few times. The chain carries TRBV19 and TRBJ1-1; D possibly corresponds to TRBD1 (5 bases). This CDR3 is 18 amino acids long. V lost 5 bases and J 1 base, leaving 23 bases between the germline ends. Germline V lookup: CDR1 LNHDA, CDR2 SQIVND (reference sequence). The CDR3 DNA follows: TGTGCCAGTAGTTCACAGGCGGCAGGGATCAATAGGAACACTGAAGCTTTCTTT. Translation gives CASSSQAAGINRNTEAFF.

V usage is TRBV5-4 and J usage is TRBJ1-3; 9 nucleotides match TRBD1. From germline, CDR1 is SGHNT and CDR2 YYREEE (reference sequence). The J segment lost 7 bases and the V segment lost 4 bases, leaving 9 bases of the junction unmatched. CDR3 length equals 15 residues. For the CDR3, the DNA is TGTGCCAGCAGCATCTGGACAGGGGCAGGCAACACCATATATTTT. Its translation: CASSIWTGAGNTIYF.

The chain is built from TRBV9 and TRBJ2-5; a weak D match, TRBD2 (5 bases). The CDR3 has 14 residues. Trimming left V 0 bases short and J 1 base short, with 7 bases between. Germline V gives CDR1 SGDLS, CDR2 YYNGEE. The CDR3 loop is CASSVGGSQETQYF. CDR3 bases: TGTGCCAGCAGCGTAGGAGGGTCCCAAGAGACCCAGTACTTC.

A few counts support this clone. CDR3 nucleotide sequence: TGTGCCAGCTCACCACTCAGGGGGCCGGAAGAGACCCAGTACTTC. Its protein is CASSPLRGPEETQYF. V and J are TRBV18 and TRBJ2-5; 8 bases align to TRBD1. Germline V gene lookup returns CDR1 KGHSH and CDR2 LQKENI. V dropped 1 base and J dropped 3; count of bases not matched to a gene: 4. The CDR3 has 15 amino acids.

The chain recombines TRBV5-1 with TRBJ2-4; tentatively, D is TRBD1 (7 bases). V shed 0 bases and J shed 8 bases, with 15 bases lying between them. In germline, CDR1 is SGHRS, CDR2 YFSETQ. The CDR3 consists of 15 residues. The CDR3 DNA follows: TGCGCCAGCAGCTTGGAAGGCAGGGGGGTAGACATTCAGTACTTC. Residues: CASSLEGRGVDIQYF.

CDR3 nucleotides: TGTGCCAGCAGCTTAGCTGGGCCAGGGGGTGACTATGGCTACACCTTC. As protein: CASSLAGPGGDYGYTF. The chain recombines TRBV7-2 with TRBJ1-2; 7 positions agree with TRBD1. Trimming cost V 0 bases and J 3 bases; bases outside gene matches: 7. The CDR3 is made up of 16 amino acids. Per germline, CDR1 SGHTA and CDR2 FQGNSA.

In its sample, this clone was seen a few times. The chain has TRBV4-1 and TRBJ2-7; 7 nucleotides line up with TRBD2. After removal of 4 bases from V and 3 bases from J, the junction contained 9 bases not matched to a gene. The CDR3 loop spans 15 amino acids. Germline-derived CDR1 and CDR2 are MGHRA and YSYEKL. CDR3 nucleotide sequence: TGCGCCAGCAGCCCTCTGGGAGGGATGGGCTACGAGCAGTACTTC. This encodes CASSPLGGMGYEQYF.

This clone was detected only a few times. This chain joins TRBV6-5 and TRBJ2-1; no firm D call. Trimming pared 0 bases from V and 9 bases from J, leaving 9 bases between. CDR1 is MNHEY, CDR2 SVGAGI, per germline. The CDR3 length is 13 residues. DNA for the CDR3: TGTGCCAGCAGTTACTCGAGAGGTGGTGAGCAGTTCTTC. This codes for CASSYSRGGEQFF.

This clone was counted a few times. This chain links TRBV4-2 with TRBJ2-7; 11 positions agree with TRBD2. The CDR3 runs to 15 residues. Looked up from germline, CDR1 is LGHNA and CDR2 is YNFKEQ. Losses at the gene ends were 4 bases for V and 2 bases for J; bases not matched to a gene: 4. The CDR3 protein is CASSRATSGAYEQYF. CDR3 DNA: TGTGCCAGCAGCCGGGCGACTAGCGGGGCCTACGAGCAGTACTTC.

The rearrangement uses TRBV21-1 and TRBJ1-1. TRBV21-1 is noted as a pseudogene. The CDR3 is 15 residues long. The CDR3 sequence: CASSKETDSNTEAFF. For the CDR3, the DNA is TGTGCCAGCAGCAAAGAAACGGACTCGAACACTGAAGCTTTCTTT.

This clone came up once. The rearrangement uses TRBV28 and TRBJ1-2, with D maybe TRBD1 (6 bases). Trimming left V 8 bases short and J 6 bases short, with 16 bases between. The germline V gene encodes CDR1 MDHEN and CDR2 SYDVKM. This CDR3 comprises 13 residues. The CDR3 sequence: CASSKTGLDGYTF. CDR3 DNA: TGTGCCAGCTCGAAGACAGGTCTCGATGGCTACACCTTC.

J is TRBJ2-5 and V is TRBV5-6, with 7 bases fitting TRBD2. CDR1 and CDR2 from the germline V gene are SGHDT and YYEEEE. The junction had 7 bases not matched to a gene; V was cut back by 0 bases and J by 5 bases. This CDR3 comprises 15 residues. CDR3 amino acids: CASSLAGGRRETQYF. CDR3 coding DNA: TGTGCCAGCAGCTTGGCCGGGGGGAGACGGGAGACCCAGTACTTC.

This clone turned up a few times. The chain couples TRBV15 to TRBJ2-2; TRBD1 agrees at 9 bases. Germline CDR1 reads LNHNV; CDR2 reads YYDKDF (reference sequence). The V segment lost 4 bases and the J segment 4 bases; nucleotides outside the gene matches: 16. The CDR3 extends over 19 amino acids. The CDR3 sequence: CATSNRGVDRGVSTGELFF. CDR3 nucleotides: TGTGCCACCAGCAATAGGGGAGTTGACAGGGGGGTGAGCACCGGGGAGCTGTTTTTT.

V gene TRBV10-3 combines with J gene TRBJ1-4, with D maybe TRBD1 (6 bases). Germline V gene sequence: CDR1 ENHRY, CDR2 SYGVKD. Trimming stripped 5 bases from V and 3 bases from J, with 13 bases between. The CDR3 contains 15 residues. Here the CDR3 DNA reads TGTGCCATCAGTAATCTCGGACAGTCTAATGAAAAACTGTTTTTT. Translating it yields CAISNLGQSNEKLFF.

The rearrangement joins TRBV20-1 to TRBJ2-3; D is possibly TRBD1 (6 bases). Per the germline V gene, CDR1 is DFQATT and CDR2 is SNEGSKA (reference sequence). The CDR3 is 11 amino acids. The V end was cut by 6 bases, the J end by 6 bases, with 10 bases between. The CDR3 loop reads CSAGARDTQYF. The CDR3, as DNA: TGCAGTGCGGGGGCTCGGGATACGCAGTATTTT.

V gene TRBV6-5 combines with J gene TRBJ2-7; unclear D gene. Germline CDR1 is MNHEY and CDR2 is SVGAGI. Trimming took 6 bases from V and 2 from J, leaving 8 bases between them. This CDR3 contains 12 residues. CDR3 residues: CASRAFTYEQYF. For the CDR3, the DNA is TGTGCCAGCAGGGCCTTCACCTACGAGCAGTACTTC.

This clone has only a few counts. V and J are TRBV7-2 and TRBJ2-7, with TRBD2 identical over 7 bases. The germline V gene encodes CDR1 SGHTA and CDR2 FQGNSA. Unmatched junction bases numbered 10, after V lost 5 bases and J lost 6 bases. The CDR3 covers 14 residues. CDR3 DNA sequence: TGTGCCAGCAGCATCCGGGACCGGGGGGTCGAGCAGTACTTC. Translating gives CASSIRDRGVEQYF.

This clone turned up a few times. The CDR3 nucleotides read TGTGCCAGCAGCTTAGCGGGGGGGAATAGCAATGAGCAGTTCTTC. Protein: CASSLAGGNSNEQFF. The chain recombines TRBV7-2 with TRBJ2-1; 7 bases map to TRBD2. The CDR3 sequence is 15 residues long. In germline, CDR1 is SGHTA, CDR2 FQGNSA. The V gene end was trimmed by 0 bases and the J gene end by 6 bases; junction bases not matched to a gene: 5.

The genes are TRBV27 and TRBJ1-1; 9 bases align to TRBD1. The germline CDR1 and CDR2 sequences are MNHEY and SMNVEV (reference sequence). The V and J ends lost 7 bases and 2 bases, in that order; junction bases with no gene match: 5. This CDR3 is built from 14 residues. The CDR3 bases are TGTGCCAGCACCCCACAGGGGGCAAACACTGAAGCTTTCTTT. Its translation: CASTPQGANTEAFF.

The J gene is TRBJ2-6, the V gene TRBV18, with a tentative D call TRBD1 (6 bases). CDR1 is KGHSH, CDR2 LQKENI, per germline. The CDR3 runs 15 residues. Trimming left V 4 bases short and J 1 base short, with 8 bases between. The CDR3 bases are TGTGCCAGCTCACTGGACAGTTCTGGGGCCAACGTCCTGACTTTC. Amino acids: CASSLDSSGANVLTF.

A few counts support this clone. V and J are TRBV27 and TRBJ2-5, with 8 nucleotides matching TRBD1. The CDR3 is made up of 13 amino acids. Germline V gives CDR1 MNHEY, CDR2 SMNVEV (reference sequence). Unmatched junction bases numbered 3, after V lost 4 bases and J lost 5 bases. The CDR3 loop is CASSYGQGETQYF. As DNA, the CDR3 is TGTGCCAGCAGTTACGGACAGGGCGAGACCCAGTACTTC.

The chain couples TRBV30 to TRBJ1-1, with unresolved D. Per germline, CDR1 GTSNPN and CDR2 SVGIG (reference sequence). Trimming took 4 bases from V and 0 from J, leaving 15 bases between them. CDR3 size: 15 residues. The CDR3, as DNA: TGTGCCTGGATGGAAGGGCCCGGGATGAACACTGAAGCTTTCTTT. This codes for CAWMEGPGMNTEAFF.

The V call is TRBV30, the J call TRBJ1-2; D gene ambiguous. The V gene lost 2 bases and the J gene lost 7 bases, with 11 bases spanning the gap. CDR1 is GTSNPN, CDR2 SVGIG, per germline (reference sequence). This CDR3 is built from 12 residues. The CDR3 DNA is TGTGCCTGGAGTTCAGGCCTTCCTGGCTACACCTTC. This codes for CAWSSGLPGYTF.

This clone has only a few counts. The gene calls are TRBV11-2 and TRBJ2-1; 12 bases fit TRBD2. The ends lost 0 bases at V and 7 bases at J; junction bases unmatched: 10. CDR3 length equals 18 residues. Germline CDR1 SGHAT, CDR2 FQNNGV. The CDR3 DNA sequence: TGTGCCAGCAGCTTAGATCTCCTAGCGGGAGGGCCGTCTAATGAGCAGTTCTTC. Residues: CASSLDLLAGGPSNEQFF.